The sequence of this T cell receptor beta chain was determined in a study of shared clonotypes between healthy human individuals. Genomic DNA of every subset was divided equally among multiple immunoSEQ plates. In the sorted-subset replicate PCRs, 200 ng DNA, around 30,000 T cell genomes, was used. Sequencing used immunoSEQ multiplex PCR; TCRdb keeps in-frame clones, though not all of them. This sample has about 680,000 clones, with under 95% found just once. The germline V gene encodes CDR1 SGDLS and CDR2 YYNGEE. V dropped 3 bases and J dropped 4; count of bases not matched to a gene: 14. This CDR3 contains 17 residues. Naive CD8 cells lacked CD45RO and underwent positive selection for CCR7, leaving out terminally differentiated effector memory CD45RA+ cells.

This chain uses TRBV9 with TRBJ2-3, with 7 bases fitting TRBD2. Sequencing used naive CD8+ T cells sorted from blood. This TCR was recovered from a young man in good health. DNA for the CDR3: TGTGCCAGCAGCGAGAGAGAAGCGGGGAGGGGCGCAGATACGCAGTATTTT. Residues: CASSEREAGRGADTQYF.